The 7 T cell receptor beta chains listed next were all sequenced from one sample in a study of shared clonotypes between healthy human individuals. Only CD45RO-negative cells positively selected for CCR7 counted as naive CD8 cells, so terminally differentiated effector memory CD45RA+ cells were excluded. Assay: immunoSEQ multiplex PCR; the TCRdb copy retains only in-frame clones and omits some. The data show over 2,000,000 clones, approximately 92% seen once. Sequencing was performed on naive CD8+ T cells from PBMCs. The receptors here all came from a man aged 18 to 29 in good health. Some clones in this sample may be carry-over from other donors' samples.

A few counts support this clone. V usage is TRBV9 and J usage is TRBJ1-1; 8 bases map to TRBD1. Germline CDR1 reads SGDLS; CDR2 reads YYNGEE. The CDR3 runs 14 residues. Trimming at V came to 3 bases and at J to 2 bases, leaving 3 bases not matched to a gene. The CDR3, as DNA: TGTGCCAGCAGCGCGACAGGGGATAACACTGAAGCTTTCTTT. Amino acid sequence: CASSATGDNTEAFF.

The gene calls are TRBV14 and TRBJ1-1, with D tentatively TRBD1 (6 bases). This CDR3 has 15 amino acids. CDR1 is SGHDN, CDR2 FVKESK, per germline. Deletions cut 2 bases from V and 4 bases from J, with 14 bases between. This CDR3 reads CASSQLRGSGTEAFF. Here the CDR3 DNA reads TGTGCCAGCAGCCAACTCAGGGGTTCGGGCACTGAAGCTTTCTTT.

This clone has just one count. The genes are TRBV7-9 and TRBJ2-5; D might be TRBD1 (6 bases). The CDR3 totals 15 residues. The V end lost 2 bases, the J end lost 4 bases, and 14 bases lay between the germline ends. Per germline, CDR1 SEHNR and CDR2 FQNEAQ (reference sequence). CDR3 amino acids: CASSLINRAGETQYF. The CDR3 DNA reads as TGTGCCAGCAGCTTAATAAACAGGGCCGGAGAGACCCAGTACTTC.

The rearrangement links TRBV4-1 to TRBJ1-5; the match to TRBD1 covers 9 bases. V lost 4 bases, J lost 6 bases, and 10 bases stayed unmatched. The CDR3 length is 16 residues. Looked up from germline, CDR1 is MGHRA and CDR2 is YSYEKL. CDR3 sequence reads: CASSPHGTGRFQPQHF. For the CDR3, the DNA is TGCGCCAGCAGCCCTCATGGGACAGGGAGGTTTCAGCCCCAGCATTTT.

Only a few counts were recorded for this clone. The rearrangement uses TRBV5-1 and TRBJ2-4, with a tentative D call TRBD1 (5 bases). The CDR3 covers 14 residues. Germline V lookup: CDR1 SGHRS, CDR2 YFSETQ. Trimming cost V 0 bases and J 7 bases, with 11 bases left between them. For the CDR3, the DNA is TGCGCCAGCAGCTTGGAAGCAGGGAAGAACATTCAGTACTTC. Its protein product is CASSLEAGKNIQYF.

The chain carries TRBV19 and TRBJ2-5; 9 bases are shared with TRBD1. CDR3 size: 15 residues. V gave up 5 bases and J gave up 5 bases; unmatched junction bases: 9. Germline assignment: CDR1 LNHDA and CDR2 SQIVND (reference sequence). The chain's CDR3 is CASSVRDRVRETQYF. The CDR3, as DNA: TGTGCCAGTAGTGTCCGGGACAGGGTCCGGGAGACCCAGTACTTC.

The chain couples TRBV7-9 to TRBJ1-4, with 9 nucleotides matching TRBD1. The V gene end was trimmed by 0 bases and the J gene end by 7 bases; junction bases not matched to a gene: 6. Germline-derived CDR1 and CDR2 are SEHNR and FQNEAQ (reference sequence). The CDR3 extends over 16 amino acids. The CDR3 sequence: CASSLAETGGGEKLFF. The DNA of the CDR3 is TGTGCCAGCAGCTTAGCCGAGACAGGGGGAGGTGAAAAACTGTTTTTT. Full variable domain (remainder filled in from reference TRBV7-9 and TRBJ1-4): DTGVSQNPRHKITKRGQNVTFRCDPISEHNRLYWYRQTLGQGPEFLTYFQNEAQLEKSRLLSDRFSAERPKGSFSTLEIQRTEQGDSAMYLCASSLAETGGGEKLFFGSGTQLSVL.